This T cell receptor beta chain was found in a study of OX40 agonist ivuxolimab in advanced cancers. Study-wide context: Prior therapy, whether anti-PD-1, anti-PD-L1 or anti-CTLA-4, was allowed, and more than 35% had some. General study results and limits: By week 6 at 0.1 to 3.0 mg/kg, blood CD4+ and CD8+ T cells had expanded clonally.

In regard to this clone: Its cognate antigen is unknown.

The CDR3 is 17 amino acids. Data came from immunoSEQ multiplex PCR; TCRdb stores just in-frame clones and leaves some out. The data show over 95,000 clones, roughly nine tenths seen once. Sequences were derived from CD4+ or CD8+ T cells sorted from blood, sampled in a trial of the OX40 agonist ivuxolimab. This sequence originates from an adult with an advanced solid tumor such as melanoma, head and neck, liver or kidney cancer. This chain connects TRBV7-5 to TRBJ2-3; the table gives TRBD2 as D, unverified against the DNA. TRBV7-5 is deemed a pseudogene. In nucleotides, the CDR3 is TGTGCCAGAAGCTCGGCAATAGCGGGGGCGGGCACAGATACGCAGTATTTT. Translation gives CARSSAIAGAGTDTQYF.